Listed here is a single T cell receptor (beta chain). The antigen is undetermined. CD4+CD25+CD127- Tregs, CD4+CD25- non-Tregs, CD4 and CD8 cells were sorted. Libraries were prepared by immunoSEQ multiplex PCR; TCRdb keeps only in-frame clonotypes and omits some of them. The listing contains tens of thousands of clones. These data originate in a study of Tregs in tolerant kidney transplant recipients. General study findings and limits: This study did not directly address biological reproducibility. Findings come from small patient numbers and require larger validation.

This TCR derives from a human donor who received a combined kidney and bone marrow transplant. The sample here was CD4+ T cells from blood, taken before the transplant.

CDR3: CASSQGQGTNEKLFF. The DNA read from the CDR3 is TGCGCCAGCAGCCAGGGACAGGGGACAAATGAAAAA. The chain has TRBV4-1 and TRBJ1-4, with 10 bases matching TRBD1. The sequence runs out 3 residues before the end of the CDR3; the remainder is reconstructed from the germline J gene. V trimming: 3 bases; J trimming: 5 bases; junction bases outside the gene matches: 3. The CDR3 loop spans 15 amino acids. Per the germline V gene, CDR1 is MGHRA and CDR2 is YSYEKL.